The next 29 T cell receptor beta chains were all read from a single sample in a study of T cell changes during pregnancy in multiple sclerosis. Measured with immunoSEQ multiplex PCR; TCRdb has only the in-frame clones, and not every one. The data contain around 40,000 clones, 92% of them singletons. Specimen: CD8+ T cells from peripheral blood mononuclear cells, collected in the third trimester of pregnancy. These TCRs come from a female donor with multiple sclerosis, enrolled in a pregnancy study.

This chain links TRBV7-9 with TRBJ2-7, with 7 bases matching TRBD2. V was clipped by 5 bases and J by 3 bases; unmatched bases: 10. CDR1 is SEHNR, CDR2 FQNEAQ, per germline (reference sequence). The length of the CDR3 is 15 residues. CDR3 in DNA: TGTGCCAGCAGCCAAGCGGGATCAGCCAACTACGAGCAGTACTTC. Translated: CASSQAGSANYEQYF.

The chain is built from TRBV27 and TRBJ1-3, with TRBD1 matching 11 bases. The germline gives CDR1 MNHEY, CDR2 SMNVEV (reference sequence). The length of the CDR3 is 14 residues. V dropped 7 bases and J dropped 2; count of bases not matched to a gene: 1. CDR3 coding DNA: TGTGCCAGCAAGGACAGGGGGCCTGGAAACACCATATATTTT. Protein product: CASKDRGPGNTIYF.

This clone showed up just once. This chain uses TRBV2 with TRBJ2-7, with 12 positions matching TRBD2. Germline CDR1 SNHLY, CDR2 FYNNEI. The CDR3 loop spans 14 amino acids. The V and J ends lost 3 bases and 7 bases, in that order; junction bases with no gene match: 4. The CDR3 region is CASSDTSGRREQYF. For the CDR3, the DNA is TGTGCCAGCAGTGATACTAGCGGGAGGAGGGAGCAGTACTTC.

The chain recombines TRBV9 with TRBJ2-7, with D uncertain. CDR1 is SGDLS and CDR2 is YYNGEE in the germline V gene. Trimming stripped 4 bases from V and 1 base from J, with 15 bases between. This CDR3 spans 15 amino acids. CDR3 sequence reads: CASSLTPSRSYEQYF. The CDR3 nucleotides read TGTGCCAGCAGCTTAACACCTAGTAGGTCCTACGAGCAGTACTTC.

The chain carries TRBV28 and TRBJ2-3; 9 bases match TRBD2. V was clipped by 8 bases and J by 5 bases; unmatched bases: 8. The CDR3 sequence is 14 residues long. The germline V gene has CDR1 MDHEN and CDR2 SYDVKM. The CDR3 sequence: CASLLAGGEDTQYF. DNA of the CDR3: TGTGCCAGCCTACTCGCGGGAGGGGAAGATACGCAGTATTTT.

The V gene is TRBV15, the J gene TRBJ2-3, with 10 bases aligning to TRBD1. In germline, CDR1 is LNHNV, CDR2 YYDKDF (reference sequence). This CDR3 is built from 15 residues. Trimming removed 5 bases from V and 1 base from J; junction bases left unmatched: 3. The CDR3 here is CATSAGTGGTDTQYF. As DNA, the CDR3 is TGTGCCACCAGCGCCGGGACAGGGGGCACAGATACGCAGTATTTT. The variable domain in full, with the rest retrieved from reference TRBV15 and TRBJ2-3, is DAMVIQNPRYQVTQFGKPVTLSCSQTLNHNVMYWYQQKSSQAPKLLFHYYDKDFNNEADTPDNFQSRRPNTSFCFLDIRSPGLGDTAMYLCATSAGTGGTDTQYFGPGTRLTVL.

The chain recombines TRBV6-5 with TRBJ2-2; 7 nucleotides line up with TRBD1. CDR1 is MNHEY and CDR2 is SVGAGI in the germline V gene. Trimming removed 2 bases from V and 2 bases from J; junction bases left unmatched: 2. CDR3 length: 15 residues. CDR3 sequence (DNA): TGTGCCAGCAGTTACACAGGGGAAAACACCGGGGAGCTGTTTTTT. Translating it yields CASSYTGENTGELFF.

The chain combines TRBV5-1 with TRBJ2-7, with D perhaps TRBD2 (6 bases). CDR3 length: 14 amino acids. Germline V gene data show CDR1 as SGHRS and CDR2 as YFSETQ. The V end was cut by 2 bases, the J end by 2 bases, with 11 bases between. The CDR3 DNA follows: TGCGCCAGCAGCTTAGCGGGCCCTCCCTACGAGCAGTACTTC. It codes for CASSLAGPPYEQYF.

V and J are TRBV7-9 and TRBJ2-1; 8 nucleotides line up with TRBD2. The CDR3 length is 17 residues. Germline V lookup: CDR1 SEHNR, CDR2 FQNEAQ (reference sequence). After removal of 2 bases from V and 4 bases from J, the junction contained 10 bases not matched to a gene. The CDR3 sequence is CASSLPSSSGFYNEQFF. CDR3 DNA sequence: TGTGCCAGCAGCTTACCTTCTTCTAGCGGGTTTTACAATGAGCAGTTCTTC. The variable domain in full, completed from reference TRBV7-9 and TRBJ2-1, reads DTGVSQNPRHKITKRGQNVTFRCDPISEHNRLYWYRQTLGQGPEFLTYFQNEAQLEKSRLLSDRFSAERPKGSFSTLEIQRTEQGDSAMYLCASSLPSSSGFYNEQFFGPGTRLTVL.

The sample holds one count of this clone. The V gene is TRBV4-3, the J gene TRBJ2-1; 8 nucleotides align to TRBD2. The CDR3 runs to 16 residues. Germline assignment: CDR1 LGHNA and CDR2 YSLEER. The V gene end was trimmed by 0 bases and the J gene end by 5 bases; junction bases not matched to a gene: 6. Written as DNA, the CDR3 is TGCGCCAGCAGCCAAGACCTCGCGGGAGGTGACAATGAGCAGTTCTTC. It encodes CASSQDLAGGDNEQFF.

This clone was recorded only once. V usage is TRBV7-6 and J usage is TRBJ2-5; 12 positions match TRBD2. The J call is uncertain, as TRBJ2-7 better fits the DNA end. The length of the CDR3 is 14 residues. Germline V gene data show CDR1 as SGHVS and CDR2 as FNYEAQ. CDR3 region: CASSLLAGGDEQYF. In nucleotides, the CDR3 is TGTGCCAGCAGCTTACTAGCGGGAGGGGACGAGCAGTACTTC.

The rearrangement uses TRBV27 and TRBJ2-7, with D perhaps matching TRBD1 (6 bases). Germline CDR1 reads MNHEY; CDR2 reads SMNVEV (reference sequence). Trimming took 5 bases from V and 4 from J, leaving 12 bases between them. The CDR3 covers 13 residues. The CDR3 sequence: CASSMTGAYEQYF. Here the CDR3 DNA reads TGTGCCAGCAGTATGACAGGAGCTTACGAGCAGTACTTC.

The chain uses TRBV15 and TRBJ1-4, with D possibly TRBD1 on 5 matching bases. This CDR3 comprises 15 residues. Trimming cost V 5 bases and J 6 bases, with 16 bases left between them. Germline V gene lookup returns CDR1 LNHNV and CDR2 YYDKDF (reference sequence). CDR3: CATSPDGGEHEKLFF. The CDR3 bases are TGTGCCACCAGCCCCGATGGGGGGGAACATGAAAAACTGTTTTTT.

This sequence joins TRBV7-9 and TRBJ2-4; 8 bases align to TRBD2. V shed 4 bases and J 5 bases; nucleotides not matched to a gene: 4. Per the germline V gene, CDR1 is SEHNR and CDR2 is FQNEAQ (reference sequence). The CDR3 is 14 residues long. CDR3 in amino acids: CASSSRGGQNIQYF. In DNA form, the CDR3 reads TGTGCCAGCAGCTCCCGGGGGGGGCAAAACATTCAGTACTTC. Filled out from reference TRBV7-9 and TRBJ2-4, the complete variable domain reads DTGVSQNPRHKITKRGQNVTFRCDPISEHNRLYWYRQTLGQGPEFLTYFQNEAQLEKSRLLSDRFSAERPKGSFSTLEIQRTEQGDSAMYLCASSSRGGQNIQYFGAGTRLSVL.

This sequence joins TRBV28 and TRBJ2-6; 9 bases match TRBD1. The length of the CDR3 is 18 residues. In germline, CDR1 is MDHEN, CDR2 SYDVKM. The V gene end was trimmed by 5 bases and the J gene end by 2 bases; junction bases not matched to a gene: 10. CDR3 coding DNA: TGTGCCAGCAGTCGCCGGGACAGGGCTTCCCCTGGGGCCAACGTCCTGACTTTC. This codes for CASSRRDRASPGANVLTF.

Only one count was recorded for this clone. The rearrangement joins TRBV28 to TRBJ2-7, with 7 bases lining up with TRBD1. Germline V CDR1 and CDR2: MDHEN, SYDVKM. V lost 6 bases to trimming and J lost 2 bases; unmatched junction nucleotides: 7. The CDR3 consists of 14 residues. The CDR3 bases are TGTGCCAGCAGCTCCCGGGACAGAGCCTACGAGCAGTACTTC. Translated, it gives CASSSRDRAYEQYF. Based on the CDR3 plus reference TRBV28 and TRBJ2-7, the full variable domain is DVKVTQSSRYLVKRTGEKVFLECVQDMDHENMFWYRQDPGLGLRLIYFSYDVKMKEKGDIPEGYSVSREKKERFSLILESASTNQTSMYLCASSSRDRAYEQYFGPGTRLTVT.

The rearrangement joins TRBV5-6 to TRBJ2-1; D is undetermined. V shed 0 bases and J shed 6 bases, with 4 bases lying between them. This CDR3 comprises 12 residues. The germline CDR1 and CDR2 sequences are SGHDT and YYEEEE. CDR3 in DNA: TGTGCCAGCAGCTTGGTCTTCAATGAGCAGTTCTTC. Translation gives CASSLVFNEQFF. Together with reference TRBV5-6 and TRBJ2-1, the CDR3 gives the full variable domain: DAGVTQSPTHLIKTRGQQVTLRCSPKSGHDTVSWYQQALGQGPQFIFQYYEEEERQRGNFPDRFSGHQFPNYSSELNVNALLLGDSALYLCASSLVFNEQFFGPGTRLTVL.

The rearrangement links TRBV29-1 to TRBJ2-5, with D unclear. Germline V gene sequence: CDR1 SQVTM, CDR2 ANQGSEA. Trimming stripped 3 bases from V and 5 bases from J, with 13 bases between. This CDR3 contains 13 residues. In nucleotides, the CDR3 is TGCAGCGTTGAGGTCCTGGGCCCGGAGACCCAGTACTTC. It specifies CSVEVLGPETQYF.

The J gene is TRBJ1-1, the V gene TRBV30, with 8 bases that match TRBD1. CDR3 size: 12 residues. The germline gives CDR1 GTSNPN, CDR2 SVGIG (reference sequence). Trimming cost V 3 bases and J 10 bases; bases outside gene matches: 7. CDR3 DNA: TGTGCCTGGAGGGACGGGACAGGTCTAGCTTTCTTT. Translation gives CAWRDGTGLAFF.

This clone was counted between two and nine times. The genes are TRBV6-1 and TRBJ2-2, with 7 bases that match TRBD2. The CDR3 contains 16 residues. V lost 2 bases, J lost 5 bases, and 8 bases stayed unmatched. Germline V gene lookup returns CDR1 MNHNS and CDR2 SASEGT. CDR3 in DNA: TGTGCCAGCAGTGAAATTGCGGGAGCTGGGACCGGGGAGCTGTTTTTT. Translating gives CASSEIAGAGTGELFF.

The chain links TRBV5-1 to TRBJ2-3, with 8 bases lining up with TRBD2. Trimming cost V 4 bases and J 3 bases; bases outside gene matches: 4. The length of the CDR3 is 14 residues. CDR1 SGHRS and CDR2 YFSETQ come from the germline V gene. This CDR3 reads CASSRGLETDTQYF. The CDR3, as DNA: TGCGCCAGCAGCCGGGGACTAGAGACAGATACGCAGTATTTT.

The rearrangement links TRBV4-3 to TRBJ1-4; D remains ambiguous. The CDR3 has 16 amino acids. Trimming took 0 bases from V and 0 from J, leaving 8 bases between them. Germline assignment: CDR1 LGHNA and CDR2 YSLEER. The CDR3 reads CASSQDYSPTNEKLFF. The DNA of the CDR3 is TGCGCCAGCAGCCAAGATTACAGCCCAACTAATGAAAAACTGTTTTTT.

This clone was observed a single time. The genes are TRBV14 and TRBJ2-2; 9 bases agree with TRBD2. The CDR3 length is 22 residues. V was pared by 4 bases and J by 0 bases, with 21 bases of the junction left unmatched. CDR1 SGHDN and CDR2 FVKESK come from the germline V gene. CDR3 nucleotides: TGTGCCAGCAGCCTAAGGTCGGGAAATGGCGGGAGGGTATCCCCGAACACCGGGGAGCTGTTTTTT. It is translated as CASSLRSGNGGRVSPNTGELFF.

CDR3 sequence (DNA): TGTGCCAGCAGTTTTAGAGGGTCCTCAGAGACCCAGTACTTC. Encoded protein: CASSFRGSSETQYF. The V and J genes are TRBV28 and TRBJ2-5; possibly TRBD2 for D (5 bases). Germline CDR1 reads MDHEN; CDR2 reads SYDVKM. The V end lost 3 bases, the J end lost 4 bases, and 12 bases lay between the germline ends. This CDR3 has 14 amino acids.

This chain uses TRBV4-2 with TRBJ2-1; D perhaps matches TRBD2 (5 bases). Germline V gene lookup returns CDR1 LGHNA and CDR2 YNFKEQ. Deletions cut 4 bases from V and 6 bases from J, with 25 bases between. CDR3 size: 18 residues. This chain's CDR3 is CASSLGSGRALRGNEQFF. CDR3 sequence (DNA): TGTGCCAGCAGCCTTGGGTCCGGGCGGGCCCTTCGGGGCAATGAGCAGTTCTTC.

This chain uses TRBV7-9 with TRBJ1-1; tentatively, D is TRBD1 (5 bases). This CDR3 has 14 residues. Germline CDR1 reads SEHNR; CDR2 reads FQNEAQ (reference sequence). Trimming shortened V by 5 bases and J by 4 bases, and 14 bases separated the two germline ends. The chain's CDR3 is CASSKGGGGTEAFF. In DNA, the CDR3 is TGTGCCAGCAGCAAAGGCGGGGGGGGCACTGAAGCTTTCTTT.

The genes are TRBV15 and TRBJ1-3, with 7 bases identical to TRBD1. CDR3 length: 17 amino acids. J was trimmed by 4 bases and V by 0 bases; bases with no gene match: 9. Looked up from germline, CDR1 is LNHNV and CDR2 is YYDKDF (reference sequence). Here the CDR3 reads CATSRDSLTGKGNTIYF. CDR3 DNA sequence: TGTGCCACCAGCAGAGATTCCTTGACAGGGAAAGGAAACACCATATATTTT.

The chain has TRBV7-2 and TRBJ2-7, with TRBD2 matching over 8 bases. V lost 6 bases to trimming and J lost 3 bases; unmatched junction nucleotides: 13. The CDR3 has 16 residues. Looked up from germline, CDR1 is SGHTA and CDR2 is FQGNSA. CDR3 sequence reads: CASSSFGAGGYYEQYF. CDR3 nucleotides: TGTGCCAGCAGTTCCTTCGGGGCGGGAGGATACTACGAGCAGTACTTC.

This chain connects TRBV19 to TRBJ1-2, with 9 bases matching TRBD1. V shed 6 bases and J 6 bases; nucleotides not matched to a gene: 5. The CDR3 contains 13 residues. CDR1 is LNHDA, CDR2 SQIVND, per germline (reference sequence). DNA of the CDR3: TGTGCCAGTAGCAAACAGGGGGCCGATGGCTACACCTTC. The encoded protein is CASSKQGADGYTF.